A selection of T cell receptor beta chains follows, all from one sample in a study of cytomegalovirus exposure and HLA in healthy donors. Clones were sequenced by immunoSEQ multiplex PCR, and TCRdb holds only the in-frame ones, with some missing. The sample consists of 180,000 or so clones, approximately 78% of them appearing once. Source material: PBMCs. These receptor sequences come from a woman in her forties or fifties in good health and CMV-seropositive. Each CDR3 is given with its conserved first and last residue. Fields, in order: clone size, J gene, D gene, V gene, CDR3 DNA, CDR3 protein. D genes are given only for firm matches. Clone size, where shown, is once, few, many, or a class for clones that have expanded.

size: .
J: TRBJ2-7
D: .
V: TRBV4-2
DNA: TGTGCCAGCAGCCAACAATCACTAGCAGACTACGAGCAGTACTTC
CDR3: CASSQQSLADYEQYF

size: .
J: TRBJ1-2
D: .
V: TRBV25-1
DNA: TGTGCCGGACCCGGGGGGGGGAGGGGGAATGGCTACACCTTC
CDR3: CAGPGGGRGNGYTF

size: .
J: TRBJ2-7
D: TRBD2
V: TRBV5-4
DNA: TGTGCCAGCAGCGCCGGGACTAGCGGGTCCTACGAGCAGTACTTC
CDR3: CASSAGTSGSYEQYF

size: .
J: TRBJ1-2
D: TRBD1
V: TRBV9
DNA: TGTGCCAGCAGCGTTGGGACAGGGGCTTATGGCTACACCTTC
CDR3: CASSVGTGAYGYTF

size: .
J: TRBJ2-5
D: TRBD2
V: TRBV2
DNA: TGTGCCAGCAGTGCCCGGCTAGCGGGTAAGGAGACCCAGTACTTC
CDR3: CASSARLAGKETQYF

size: .
J: TRBJ1-3
D: TRBD1
V: TRBV5-1
DNA: TGCGCCAGCAGCTCCGGACAGGTTCTTGGAAACACCATATATTTT
CDR3: CASSSGQVLGNTIYF

size: .
J: TRBJ2-2
D: TRBD1
V: TRBV5-1
DNA: TGCGCCAGTGGGACAGGGAACACCGGGGAGCTGTTTTTT
CDR3: CASGTGNTGELFF

size: .
J: TRBJ1-1
D: .
V: TRBV29-1
DNA: TGCAGCGCCGGTCTGAACACTGAAGCTTTCTTT
CDR3: CSAGLNTEAFF

size: .
J: TRBJ1-2
D: TRBD1
V: TRBV29-1
DNA: TGCAGCGTTGGGACCGACAGGGCAGCAGTGGAGGATGGCTACACCTTC
CDR3: CSVGTDRAAVEDGYTF

size: few
J: TRBJ2-4
D: TRBD2
V: TRBV7-2
DNA: TGTGCCAGCAGCTCTGGGGGGGGACTAGCCAAAAACATTCAGTACTTC
CDR3: CASSSGGGLAKNIQYF

size: .
J: TRBJ2-5
D: TRBD1
V: TRBV9
DNA: TGTGCCAGCAGCTCCTCCGTCGCCAGGGGGCGTGGGGAGACCCAGTACTTC
CDR3: CASSSSVARGRGETQYF

size: .
J: TRBJ1-2
D: .
V: TRBV28
DNA: TGTGCCAGCAGTCCCGGGGTGGATGTTAACTATGGCTACACCTTC
CDR3: CASSPGVDVNYGYTF

size: .
J: TRBJ1-1
D: .
V: TRBV5-1
DNA: TGCGCCAGCAGCTGGGACATAAACACTGAAGCTTTCTTT
CDR3: CASSWDINTEAFF

size: .
J: TRBJ1-2
D: .
V: TRBV19
DNA: TGTGCCAGTAGTATCCCACAGGGTGGCTACACCTTC
CDR3: CASSIPQGGYTF

size: .
J: TRBJ2-1
D: TRBD2
V: TRBV6-1
DNA: TGTGCCAGCAGGAATGGACTAGCGGGAGTCAATGAGCAGTTCTTC
CDR3: CASRNGLAGVNEQFF

size: .
J: TRBJ2-3
D: .
V: TRBV7-6
DNA: TGTGCCAGCAGCTTAGCAGCAGGCAGTAGCACAGATACGCAGTATTTT
CDR3: CASSLAAGSSTDTQYF

size: .
J: TRBJ2-7
D: TRBD2
V: TRBV6-6
DNA: TGTGCCAGCAGTCACGAGCGGGGGGCCTACGAGCAGTACTTC
CDR3: CASSHERGAYEQYF

size: few
J: TRBJ1-4
D: TRBD1
V: TRBV6-4
DNA: TGTGCCACCTCAGGAGGGGGCCCCTTTAATGAAAAACTGTTTTTT
CDR3: CATSGGGPFNEKLFF

size: .
J: TRBJ1-3
D: .
V: TRBV6-5
DNA: TGTGCCAGCAGTTACTCAATATCCGGGTCTGGAAACACCATATATTTT
CDR3: CASSYSISGSGNTIYF

size: .
J: TRBJ2-7
D: TRBD2
V: TRBV7-2
DNA: TGTGCCAGCAGCTTAGTGGCTAGCGGGGGGTACGAGCAGTACTTC
CDR3: CASSLVASGGYEQYF

size: .
J: TRBJ2-5
D: .
V: TRBV15
DNA: TGTGCCACCAGCAGAGTCGATCAGGAGACCCAGTACTTC
CDR3: CATSRVDQETQYF

size: .
J: TRBJ2-5
D: .
V: TRBV5-4
DNA: TGTGCCAGCAGCCGGCAACAGATTCAAGAGACCCAGTACTTC
CDR3: CASSRQQIQETQYF

size: .
J: TRBJ1-4
D: .
V: TRBV6-1
DNA: TGTGCCAGCAGGGACCGCCAGGGTGAAAAACTGTTTTTT
CDR3: CASRDRQGEKLFF

size: .
J: TRBJ2-2
D: .
V: TRBV11-2
DNA: TGTGCCAGCAGAGGTGACAGGACGAACACCGGGGAGCTGTTTTTT
CDR3: CASRGDRTNTGELFF

size: .
J: TRBJ1-6
D: .
V: TRBV5-5
DNA: TGTGCCAGCAGCTTGGTTCCTCAGGGCCAGAGTTCACCCCTCCACTTT
CDR3: CASSLVPQGQSSPLHF

size: .
J: TRBJ1-5
D: .
V: TRBV6-1
DNA: TGTGCCAGCAGAGAAATGCCGGGACTGGGCAATCAGCCCCAGCATTTT
CDR3: CASREMPGLGNQPQHF

size: .
J: TRBJ2-1
D: .
V: TRBV10-3
DNA: TGTGCCATCAGTGAGTCAGGGGCAGCCAATGAGCAGTTCTTC
CDR3: CAISESGAANEQFF

size: .
J: TRBJ1-2
D: .
V: TRBV10-3
DNA: TGTGCCATCAGGGACAGCCGGTACGGTTCCACCTTC
CDR3: CAIRDSRYGSTF

size: .
J: TRBJ1-5
D: .
V: TRBV6-5
DNA: TGTGCCAGCAGCAACAGGGTCAATCAGCCCCAGCATTTT
CDR3: CASSNRVNQPQHF

size: .
J: TRBJ1-1
D: .
V: TRBV18
DNA: TGTGCCAGCTCACCAGACAGGTCTTCGAACACTGAAGCTTTCTTT
CDR3: CASSPDRSSNTEAFF

size: .
J: TRBJ1-2
D: .
V: TRBV9
DNA: TGTGCCAGCACCCCGGGGGGTGAAAACTATGGCTACACCTTC
CDR3: CASTPGGENYGYTF

size: .
J: TRBJ1-2
D: TRBD1
V: TRBV6-5
DNA: TGTGCCAGCAGAGAGACAGGGACCAACTATGGCTACACCTTC
CDR3: CASRETGTNYGYTF

size: .
J: TRBJ2-7
D: TRBD1
V: TRBV2
DNA: TGTGCCAGCACTAGGGGGACAGGGGGTCGTCTAGGGATCGATCGGTCCTACGAGCAGTACTTC
CDR3: CASTRGTGGRLGIDRSYEQYF

size: .
J: TRBJ1-1
D: .
V: TRBV10-1
DNA: TGCGCCAGTGACAGAGAAGCTTTCTTT
CDR3: CASDREAFF

size: .
J: TRBJ1-1
D: .
V: TRBV5-1
DNA: TGCGCCAGCAGCTTTTCGGGGGGCGCGACTGAAGCTTTCTTT
CDR3: CASSFSGGATEAFF

size: .
J: TRBJ2-4
D: TRBD1
V: TRBV5-1
DNA: TGCGCCAGCAGCTTAGGACAGGATGGAGACATTCAGTACTTC
CDR3: CASSLGQDGDIQYF

size: .
J: TRBJ2-7
D: .
V: TRBV18
DNA: TGTGCCAGCTCACCACTCCCTGCGGGCACAGCCTACGAGCAGTACTTC
CDR3: CASSPLPAGTAYEQYF